The 17 T cell receptor beta chains listed next were all sequenced from one sample in a study of T cell responses to AZD1222 COVID-19 vaccine. Assay: immunoSEQ multiplex PCR; the TCRdb copy retains only in-frame clones and omits some. The sample includes over 150,000 clones, roughly 90% seen only once; the top ten take over 15%. The specimen comprised peripheral blood, sampled on day 0 of AZD1222 vaccination. These receptors came from an adult in good health.

This chain joins TRBV5-5 and TRBJ1-4; D gene ambiguous. CDR1 is SGHKS, CDR2 YYEKEE, per germline (reference sequence). V was pared by 0 bases and J by 7 bases, with 7 bases between. The CDR3 sequence is 13 residues long. The CDR3 nucleotides read TGTGCCAGCAGCTTGGGGGGAGTTGAAAAACTGTTTTTT. Its protein product is CASSLGGVEKLFF. Full variable domain (remainder filled in from reference TRBV5-5 and TRBJ1-4): DAGVTQSPTHLIKTRGQQVTLRCSPISGHKSVSWYQQVLGQGPQFIFQYYEKEERGRGNFPDRFSARQFPNYSSELNVNALLLGDSALYLCASSLGGVEKLFFGSGTQLSVL.

The chain combines TRBV19 with TRBJ2-7; D is undetermined. Trimming left V 5 bases short and J 4 bases short, with 6 bases between. The CDR3 sequence is 11 residues long. Germline V lookup: CDR1 LNHDA, CDR2 SQIVND (reference sequence). CDR3 sequence (DNA): TGTGCCAGTAGTTTCGGATACGAGCAGTACTTC. It codes for CASSFGYEQYF.

V usage is TRBV7-2 and J usage is TRBJ1-6; perhaps TRBD1 as D (5 bases). V lost 5 bases and J 4 bases, leaving 12 bases between the germline ends. The CDR3 runs to 15 residues. CDR1 and CDR2 (germline): SGHTA, FQGNSA. CDR3 region: CASSPDRTYNSPLHF. As DNA, the CDR3 is TGTGCCAGCAGCCCCGACAGAACATATAATTCACCCCTCCACTTT.

This clone turned up a few times. The genes are TRBV5-4 and TRBJ1-6; D might be TRBD1 (6 bases). CDR3 length equals 16 residues. V lost 0 bases, J lost 9 bases, and 16 bases lay in between. Per germline, CDR1 SGHNT and CDR2 YYREEE (reference sequence). CDR3 coding DNA: TGTGCCAGCAGCTTGGTGACAGGCCCTCGGGGTTCACCCCTCCACTTT. It encodes CASSLVTGPRGSPLHF.

The chain carries TRBV11-1 and TRBJ2-7; D gene unclear. This CDR3 is built from 13 residues. V shed 5 bases and J shed 4 bases, with 12 bases lying between them. Per the germline V gene, CDR1 is SGHAT and CDR2 is FQDESV (reference sequence). The CDR3 DNA sequence: TGTGCCAGCAGCCCCCCGAATGATTACGAGCAGTACTTC. Protein: CASSPPNDYEQYF. The variable domain in full, completed from reference TRBV11-1 and TRBJ2-7, reads EAEVAQSPRYKITEKSQAVAFWCDPISGHATLYWYRQILGQGPELLVQFQDESVVDDSQLPKDRFSAERLKGVDSTLKIQPAELGDSAMYLCASSPPNDYEQYFGPGTRLTVT.

J is TRBJ2-7 and V is TRBV5-4, with 9 bases aligning to TRBD2. Germline lookup yields CDR1 SGHNT and CDR2 YYREEE (reference sequence). This CDR3 comprises 16 residues. The V segment lost 6 bases and the J segment 6 bases; nucleotides outside the gene matches: 16. The CDR3 region is CASTPSGGGAFPEQYF. DNA of the CDR3: TGTGCCAGCACCCCCTCGGGCGGGGGGGCCTTTCCCGAGCAGTACTTC.

The rearrangement links TRBV9 to TRBJ2-1; 9 nucleotides align to TRBD2. This CDR3 region has 15 residues. The germline CDR1 and CDR2 sequences are SGDLS and YYNGEE. With 1 base clipped from V and 3 bases from J, the junction kept 2 bases outside the gene matches. Here the CDR3 reads CASSVKAGGYNEQFF. The CDR3 DNA is TGTGCCAGCAGCGTAAAAGCGGGAGGCTACAATGAGCAGTTCTTC.

The chain uses TRBV18 and TRBJ1-5, with 10 bases matching TRBD1. The trim removed 3 bases at V and 2 bases at J, leaving 7 bases unmatched. CDR1 KGHSH and CDR2 LQKENI come from the germline V gene. The CDR3 consists of 17 residues. CDR3 residues: CASSPTGGVGGNQPQHF. The CDR3 bases are TGTGCCAGCTCACCGACAGGGGGCGTAGGCGGCAATCAGCCCCAGCATTTT.

The V and J genes are TRBV7-2 and TRBJ1-2, with D unresolved. The CDR3 covers 14 residues. Germline V gene data show CDR1 as SGHTA and CDR2 as FQGNSA. Trimming pared 1 base from V and 4 bases from J, leaving 10 bases between. For the CDR3, the DNA is TGTGCCAGCAGCTTAGTTGGGAAGGGCTATGGCTACACCTTC. Its protein is CASSLVGKGYGYTF.

The rearrangement uses TRBV19 and TRBJ1-2; the D is unclear. Trimming removed 3 bases at V and 1 base at J, with 9 bases between. The germline gives CDR1 LNHDA, CDR2 SQIVND (reference sequence). This CDR3 is built from 14 residues. The CDR3 region is CASSISQVNYGYTF. Here the CDR3 DNA reads TGTGCCAGTAGTATCTCGCAGGTTAACTATGGCTACACCTTC. Full variable domain (outside the CDR3, taken from reference TRBV19 and TRBJ1-2): DGGITQSPKYLFRKEGQNVTLSCEQNLNHDAMYWYRQDPGQGLRLIYYSQIVNDFQKGDIAEGYSVSREKKESFPLTVTSAQKNPTAFYLCASSISQVNYGYTFGSGTRLTVV.

The rearrangement links TRBV13 to TRBJ1-1, with 8 bases identical to TRBD1. CDR3 length equals 14 residues. J was trimmed by 5 bases and V by 3 bases; bases with no gene match: 5. Germline CDR1 is PRHDT and CDR2 is FYEKMQ (reference sequence). This CDR3 is CASSLNRGRTEAFF. As DNA, the CDR3 is TGTGCCAGCAGCTTGAACAGGGGGAGGACTGAAGCTTTCTTT.

V gene TRBV10-2 combines with J gene TRBJ1-2; tentatively, D is TRBD1 (5 bases). CDR1 WSHSY and CDR2 SAAADI come from the germline V gene. This CDR3 has 16 residues. V lost 6 bases to trimming and J lost 3 bases, with 20 bases between them. The CDR3 loop reads CASRGVGDSGDYGYTF. In DNA form, the CDR3 reads TGCGCCAGCAGAGGGGTTGGGGACTCTGGGGACTATGGCTACACCTTC.

CDR3 nucleotide sequence: TGCGCCAGCAGCTTTCCAGGGTATGGCTACACCTTC. This codes for CASSFPGYGYTF. The gene calls are TRBV5-1 and TRBJ1-2; D might be TRBD1 (5 bases). V lost 2 bases and J 5 bases, leaving 7 bases between the germline ends. The CDR3 contains 12 residues. Germline CDR1 SGHRS, CDR2 YFSETQ.

The CDR3 DNA reads TGTGCCAGCAGTTACTCGAAGTGGGCGGGAGATGCTATTCAGTACTTC. Its protein product is CASSYSKWAGDAIQYF. V and J are TRBV6-5 and TRBJ2-4, with 7 bases identical to TRBD2. Trimming took 0 bases from V and 10 from J; bases not matched to a gene: 12. The CDR3 runs to 16 residues. The V gene's germline CDR1 is MNHEY and CDR2 SVGAGI.

The chain carries TRBV30 and TRBJ1-3; the D is unclear. Germline CDR1 GTSNPN, CDR2 SVGIG (reference sequence). Trimming cost V 2 bases and J 0 bases, with 14 bases left between them. This CDR3 has 16 residues. The CDR3 sequence is CAWSPHASPSGNTIYF. Here the CDR3 DNA reads TGTGCCTGGAGTCCCCACGCCTCACCCTCTGGAAACACCATATATTTT. Together with reference TRBV30 and TRBJ1-3, the CDR3 gives the full variable domain: SQTIHQWPATLVQPVGSPLSLECTVEGTSNPNLYWYRQAAGRGLQLLFYSVGIGQISSEVPQNLSASRPQDRQFILSSKKLLLSDSGFYLCAWSPHASPSGNTIYFGEGSWLTVV.

CDR3 loop: CASSQPGQGAGYTF. DNA of the CDR3: TGTGCCAGTTCCCAACCGGGACAGGGGGCAGGCTACACCTTC. The chain uses TRBV19 and TRBJ1-2; 12 bases fit TRBD1. The germline CDR1 and CDR2 sequences are LNHDA and SQIVND (reference sequence). This CDR3 spans 14 amino acids. J gave up 8 bases and V 8 bases, and 9 bases lay outside the gene matches.

The chain joins TRBV7-9 to TRBJ2-1, with 7 bases aligning to TRBD1. Germline trimming cut 5 bases from V and 2 bases from J; bases unmatched to any gene: 6. Germline lookup yields CDR1 SEHNR and CDR2 FQNEAQ (reference sequence). The CDR3 contains 15 residues. The CDR3 reads CASSPPGQTYNEQFF. The CDR3 bases are TGTGCCAGCAGCCCGCCGGGACAGACCTACAATGAGCAGTTCTTC.